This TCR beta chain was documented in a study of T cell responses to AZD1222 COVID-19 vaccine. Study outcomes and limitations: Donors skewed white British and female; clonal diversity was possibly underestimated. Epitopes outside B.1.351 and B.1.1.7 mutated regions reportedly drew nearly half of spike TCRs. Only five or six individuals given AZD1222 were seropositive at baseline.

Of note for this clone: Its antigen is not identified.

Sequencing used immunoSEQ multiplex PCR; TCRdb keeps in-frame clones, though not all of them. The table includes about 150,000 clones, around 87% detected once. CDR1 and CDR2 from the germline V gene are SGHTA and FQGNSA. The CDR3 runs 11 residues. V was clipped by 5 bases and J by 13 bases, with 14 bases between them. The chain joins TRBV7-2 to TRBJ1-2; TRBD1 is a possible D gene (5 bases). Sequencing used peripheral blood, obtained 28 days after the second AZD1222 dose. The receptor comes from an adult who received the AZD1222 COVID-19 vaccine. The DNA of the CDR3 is TGTGCCAGCAGCCCGAGTGGGGGTGCCACCTTC. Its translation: CASSPSGGATF. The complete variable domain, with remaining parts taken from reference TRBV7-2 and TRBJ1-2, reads GAGVSQSPSNKVTEKGKDVELRCDPISGHTALYWYRQSLGQGLEFLIYFQGNSAPDKSGLPSDRFSAERTGGSVSTLTIQRTQQEDSAVYLCASSPSGGATFGSGTRLTVV.